The source of this T cell receptor beta chain is a study of technical replicates of blood from a few donors. Produced via immunoSEQ multiplex PCR; TCRdb's table is partial and in-frame only. The sample holds around 98,000 clones, nearly 97% seen once. V dropped 1 base and J dropped 6; count of bases not matched to a gene: 14. This CDR3 has 18 amino acids. Germline CDR1 and CDR2: LNHDA and SQIVND (reference sequence). The source of this sequence is a human donor in good health. Sequencing was done on a sample of T cells isolated from PBMCs. V is TRBV19 and J is TRBJ2-3, with 9 bases that match TRBD2. The CDR3 DNA reads TGTGCCAGTAGTATAGGGGGAGGCGGCGGGGGGGCCTTGGATACGCAGTATTTT. Residues: CASSIGGGGGGALDTQYF.